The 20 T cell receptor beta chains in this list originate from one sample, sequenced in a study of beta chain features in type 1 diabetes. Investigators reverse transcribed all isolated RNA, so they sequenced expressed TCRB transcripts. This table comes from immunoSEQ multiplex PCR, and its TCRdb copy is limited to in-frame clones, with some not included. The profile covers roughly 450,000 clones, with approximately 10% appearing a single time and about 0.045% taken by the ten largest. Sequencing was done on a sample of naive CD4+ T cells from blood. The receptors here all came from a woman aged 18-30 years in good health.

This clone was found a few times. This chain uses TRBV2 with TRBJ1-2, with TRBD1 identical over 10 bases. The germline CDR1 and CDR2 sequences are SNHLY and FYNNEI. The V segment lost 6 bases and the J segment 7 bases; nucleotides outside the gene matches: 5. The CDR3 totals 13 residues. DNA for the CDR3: TGTGCCAGCAGGGGGACAGGGGAATTTGGCTACACCTTC. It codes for CASRGTGEFGYTF.

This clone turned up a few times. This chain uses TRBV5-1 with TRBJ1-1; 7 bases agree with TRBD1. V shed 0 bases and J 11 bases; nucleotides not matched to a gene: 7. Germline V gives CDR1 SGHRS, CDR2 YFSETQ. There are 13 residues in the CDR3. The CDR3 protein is CASSLVVTGDAFF. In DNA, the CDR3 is TGCGCCAGCAGCTTGGTCGTAACAGGGGACGCTTTCTTT.

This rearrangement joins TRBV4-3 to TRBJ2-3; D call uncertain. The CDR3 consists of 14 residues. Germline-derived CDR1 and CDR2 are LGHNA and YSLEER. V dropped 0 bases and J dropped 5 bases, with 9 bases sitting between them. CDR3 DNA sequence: TGCGCCAGCAGCCAAGAGTGGGCGTTAGATACGCAGTATTTT. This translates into CASSQEWALDTQYF.

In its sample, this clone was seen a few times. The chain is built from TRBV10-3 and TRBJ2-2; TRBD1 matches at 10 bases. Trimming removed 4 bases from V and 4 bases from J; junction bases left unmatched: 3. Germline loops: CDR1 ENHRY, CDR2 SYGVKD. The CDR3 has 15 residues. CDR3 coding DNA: TGTGCCATCAGTGGACAGGGGGCAGGCACCGGGGAGCTGTTTTTT. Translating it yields CAISGQGAGTGELFF.

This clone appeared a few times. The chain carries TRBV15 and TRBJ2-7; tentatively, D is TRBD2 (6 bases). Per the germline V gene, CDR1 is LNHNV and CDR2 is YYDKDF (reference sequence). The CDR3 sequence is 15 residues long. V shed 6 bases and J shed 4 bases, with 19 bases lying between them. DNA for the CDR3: TGTGCCACCAGACGTGGCGGGGTTACCCCTTACGAGCAGTACTTC. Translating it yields CATRRGGVTPYEQYF.

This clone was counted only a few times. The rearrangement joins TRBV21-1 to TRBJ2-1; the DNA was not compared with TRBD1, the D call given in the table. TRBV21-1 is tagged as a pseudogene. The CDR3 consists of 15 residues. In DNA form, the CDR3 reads TGTGCCAGCAGCAAAGCCCGGACAGAATGTTATGAGCAGTTCTTC. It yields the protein CASSKARTECYEQFF.

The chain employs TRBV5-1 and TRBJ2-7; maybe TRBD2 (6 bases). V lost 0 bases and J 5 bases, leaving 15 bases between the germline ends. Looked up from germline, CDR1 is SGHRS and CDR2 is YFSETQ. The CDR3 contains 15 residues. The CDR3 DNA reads TGCGCCAGCAGCTTGGTGCCCAGCGGAGGGGACGAGCAGTACTTC. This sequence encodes CASSLVPSGGDEQYF. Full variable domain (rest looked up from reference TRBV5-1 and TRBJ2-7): KAGVTQTPRYLIKTRGQQVTLSCSPISGHRSVSWYQQTPGQGLQFLFEYFSETQRNKGNFPGRFSGRQFSNSRSEMNVSTLELGDSALYLCASSLVPSGGDEQYFGPGTRLTVT.

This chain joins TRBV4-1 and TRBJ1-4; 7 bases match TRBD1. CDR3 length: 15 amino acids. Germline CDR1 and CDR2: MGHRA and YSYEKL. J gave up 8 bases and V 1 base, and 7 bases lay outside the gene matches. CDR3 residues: CASSQATGVEEKLFF. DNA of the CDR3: TGCGCCAGCAGCCAAGCAACAGGGGTAGAGGAAAAACTGTTTTTT.

The CDR3 sequence: CASNLSGSENIQYF. The CDR3 coding sequence is TGTGCCAGCAACCTCTCTGGGAGCGAAAACATTCAGTACTTC. The chain links TRBV7-2 to TRBJ2-4, with D perhaps TRBD2 (5 bases). The length of the CDR3 is 14 residues. In germline, CDR1 is SGHTA, CDR2 FQGNSA. V dropped 7 bases and J dropped 5 bases, with 15 bases sitting between them.

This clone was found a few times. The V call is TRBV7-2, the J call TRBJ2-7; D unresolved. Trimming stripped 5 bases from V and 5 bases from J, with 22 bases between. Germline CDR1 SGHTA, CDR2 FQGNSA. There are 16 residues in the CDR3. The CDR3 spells CASSHPPWGQVHEQYF. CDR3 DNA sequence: TGTGCCAGCAGCCACCCCCCCTGGGGTCAGGTCCACGAGCAGTACTTC.

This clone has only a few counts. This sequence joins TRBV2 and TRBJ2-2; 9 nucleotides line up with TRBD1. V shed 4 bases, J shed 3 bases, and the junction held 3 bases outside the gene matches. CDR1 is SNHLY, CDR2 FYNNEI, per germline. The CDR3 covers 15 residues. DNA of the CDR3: TGTGCCAGCAGTGCACAGGGGGCATACACCGGGGAGCTGTTTTTT. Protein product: CASSAQGAYTGELFF.

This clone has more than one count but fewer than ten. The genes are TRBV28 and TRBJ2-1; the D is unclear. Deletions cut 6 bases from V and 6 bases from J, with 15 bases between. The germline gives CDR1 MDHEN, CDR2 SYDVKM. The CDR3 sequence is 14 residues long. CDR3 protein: CASSPDPGRNEQFF. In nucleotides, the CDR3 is TGTGCCAGCAGCCCCGACCCTGGGCGCAATGAGCAGTTCTTC.

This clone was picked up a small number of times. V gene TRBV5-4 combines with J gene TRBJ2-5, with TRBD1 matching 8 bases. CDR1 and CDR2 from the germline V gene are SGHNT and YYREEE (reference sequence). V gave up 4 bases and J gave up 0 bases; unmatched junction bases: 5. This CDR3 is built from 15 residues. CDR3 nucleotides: TGTGCCAGCAGCGCGGACAGGGCCGACCAAGAGACCCAGTACTTC. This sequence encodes CASSADRADQETQYF. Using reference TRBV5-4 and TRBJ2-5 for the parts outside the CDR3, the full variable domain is ETGVTQSPTHLIKTRGQQVTLRCSSQSGHNTVSWYQQALGQGPQFIFQYYREEENGRGNFPPRFSGLQFPNYSSELNVNALELDDSALYLCASSADRADQETQYFGPGTRLLVL.

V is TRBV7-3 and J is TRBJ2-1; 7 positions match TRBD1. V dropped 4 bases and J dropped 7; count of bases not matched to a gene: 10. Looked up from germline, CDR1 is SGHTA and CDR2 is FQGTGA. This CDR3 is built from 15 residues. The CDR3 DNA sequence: TGTGCCAGCAGCTCCAATACTAACAGGGGTAATGAGCAGTTCTTC. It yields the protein CASSSNTNRGNEQFF.

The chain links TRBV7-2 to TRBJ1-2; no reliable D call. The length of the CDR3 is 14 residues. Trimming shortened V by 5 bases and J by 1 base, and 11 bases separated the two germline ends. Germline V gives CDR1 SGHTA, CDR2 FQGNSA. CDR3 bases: TGTGCCAGCAGCACTGTGGGCGGTAACTATGGCTACACCTTC. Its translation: CASSTVGGNYGYTF.

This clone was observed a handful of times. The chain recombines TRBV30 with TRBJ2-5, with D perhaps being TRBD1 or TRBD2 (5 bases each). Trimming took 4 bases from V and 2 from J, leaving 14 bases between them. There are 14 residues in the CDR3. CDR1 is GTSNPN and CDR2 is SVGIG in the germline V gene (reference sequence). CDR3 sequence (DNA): TGTGCCTGGACAACAGGTTGGGGGCAAGAGACCCAGTACTTC. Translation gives CAWTTGWGQETQYF.

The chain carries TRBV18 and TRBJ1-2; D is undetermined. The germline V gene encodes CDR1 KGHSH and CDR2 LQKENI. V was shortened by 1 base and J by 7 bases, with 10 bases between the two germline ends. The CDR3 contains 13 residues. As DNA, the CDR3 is TGTGCCAGCTCACCACGGCCCGATGGTGGCTACACCTTC. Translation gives CASSPRPDGGYTF.

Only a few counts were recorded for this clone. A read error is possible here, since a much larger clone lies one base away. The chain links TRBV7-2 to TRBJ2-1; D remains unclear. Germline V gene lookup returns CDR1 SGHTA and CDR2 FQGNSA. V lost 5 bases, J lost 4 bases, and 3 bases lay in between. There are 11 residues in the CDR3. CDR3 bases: TGTGCCAGCAGCGTATACAATGAGCAGTTCTTC. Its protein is CASSVYNEQFF.

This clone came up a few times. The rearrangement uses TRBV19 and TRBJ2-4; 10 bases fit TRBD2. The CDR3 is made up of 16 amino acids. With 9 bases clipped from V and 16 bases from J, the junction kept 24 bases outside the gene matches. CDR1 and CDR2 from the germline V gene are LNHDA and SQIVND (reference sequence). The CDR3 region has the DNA TGTGCCAGCACCGCCCGGACTAGCGGCTACCGCCACCTCGCCTACTTC. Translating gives CASTARTSGYRHLAYF.

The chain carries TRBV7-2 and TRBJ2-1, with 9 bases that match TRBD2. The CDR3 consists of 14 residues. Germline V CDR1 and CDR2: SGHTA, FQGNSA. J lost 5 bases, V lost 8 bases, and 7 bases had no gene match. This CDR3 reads CASGPSGINNEQFF. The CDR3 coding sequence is TGTGCCAGCGGTCCTAGCGGGATTAACAATGAGCAGTTCTTC.